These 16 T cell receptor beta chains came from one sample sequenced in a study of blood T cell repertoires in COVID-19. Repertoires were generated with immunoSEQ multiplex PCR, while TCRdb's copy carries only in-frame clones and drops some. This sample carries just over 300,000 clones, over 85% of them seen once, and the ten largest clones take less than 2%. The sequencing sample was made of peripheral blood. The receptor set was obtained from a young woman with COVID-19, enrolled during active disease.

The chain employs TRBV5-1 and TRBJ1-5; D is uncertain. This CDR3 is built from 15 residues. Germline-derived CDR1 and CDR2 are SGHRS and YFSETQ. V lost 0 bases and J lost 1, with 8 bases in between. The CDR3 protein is CASSLVGNSNQPQHF. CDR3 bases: TGCGCCAGCAGCTTGGTCGGGAACAGCAATCAGCCCCAGCATTTT.

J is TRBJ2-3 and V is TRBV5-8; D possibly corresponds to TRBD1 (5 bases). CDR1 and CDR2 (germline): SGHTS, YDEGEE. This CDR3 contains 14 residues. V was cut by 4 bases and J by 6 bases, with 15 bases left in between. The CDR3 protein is CASSRVRDYDTQYF. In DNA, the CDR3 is TGTGCCAGCAGCCGGGTCAGGGATTACGATACGCAGTATTTT.

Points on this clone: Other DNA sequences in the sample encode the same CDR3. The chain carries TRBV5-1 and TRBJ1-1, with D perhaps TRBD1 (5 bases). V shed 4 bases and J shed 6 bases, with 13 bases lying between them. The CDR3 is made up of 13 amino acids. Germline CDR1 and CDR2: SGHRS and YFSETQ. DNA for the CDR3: TGCGCCAGCAGCCCGCTGGGGGGAGCTGAAGCTTTCTTT. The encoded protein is CASSPLGGAEAFF.

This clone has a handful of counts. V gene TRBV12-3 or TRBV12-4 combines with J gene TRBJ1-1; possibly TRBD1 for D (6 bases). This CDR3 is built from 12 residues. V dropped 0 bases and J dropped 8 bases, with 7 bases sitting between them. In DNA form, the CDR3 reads TGTGCCAGCAGTTTAGCGCAGGGGGAAGCTTTCTTT. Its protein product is CASSLAQGEAFF.

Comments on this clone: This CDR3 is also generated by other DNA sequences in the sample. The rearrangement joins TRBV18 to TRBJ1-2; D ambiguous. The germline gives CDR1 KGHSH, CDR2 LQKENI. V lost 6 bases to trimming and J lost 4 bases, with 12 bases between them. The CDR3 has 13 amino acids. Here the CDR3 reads CASSRTATYGYTF. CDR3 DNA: TGTGCCAGCTCTCGGACTGCCACCTATGGCTACACCTTC.

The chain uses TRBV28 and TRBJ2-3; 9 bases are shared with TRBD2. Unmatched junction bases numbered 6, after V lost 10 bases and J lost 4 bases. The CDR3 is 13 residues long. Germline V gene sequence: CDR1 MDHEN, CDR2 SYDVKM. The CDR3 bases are TGTGCCACCAAAGCGGGGGGCCCAGATACGCAGTATTTT. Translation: CATKAGGPDTQYF.

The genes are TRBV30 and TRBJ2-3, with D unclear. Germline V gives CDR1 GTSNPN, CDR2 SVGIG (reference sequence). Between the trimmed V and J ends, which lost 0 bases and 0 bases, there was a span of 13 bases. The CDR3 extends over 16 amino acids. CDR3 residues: CAWSVGDNLSTDTQYF. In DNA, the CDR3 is TGTGCCTGGAGTGTGGGTGACAATCTCAGCACAGATACGCAGTATTTT.

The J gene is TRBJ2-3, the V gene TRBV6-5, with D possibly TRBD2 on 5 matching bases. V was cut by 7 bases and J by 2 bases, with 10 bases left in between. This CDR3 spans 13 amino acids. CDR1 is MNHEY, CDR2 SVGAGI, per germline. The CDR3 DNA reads TGTGCCAGCACCAGCGGTCTCACAGATACGCAGTATTTT. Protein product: CASTSGLTDTQYF.

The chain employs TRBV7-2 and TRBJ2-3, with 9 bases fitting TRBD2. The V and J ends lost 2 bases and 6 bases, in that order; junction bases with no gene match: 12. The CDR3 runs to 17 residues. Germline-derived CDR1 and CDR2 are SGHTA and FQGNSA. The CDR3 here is CASSLPLGGGAMDTQYF. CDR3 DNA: TGTGCCAGCAGCTTACCCCTGGGCGGGGGGGCTATGGATACGCAGTATTTT.

CDR3 DNA sequence: TGTGCCAGCAGTCGACAGGGCCTCTCTGGAAACACCATATATTTT. Its protein is CASSRQGLSGNTIYF. The chain combines TRBV6-5 with TRBJ1-3; 7 bases are shared with TRBD1. Germline V gene sequence: CDR1 MNHEY, CDR2 SVGAGI. This CDR3 region has 15 residues. V trimming: 5 bases; J trimming: 0 bases; junction bases outside the gene matches: 4.

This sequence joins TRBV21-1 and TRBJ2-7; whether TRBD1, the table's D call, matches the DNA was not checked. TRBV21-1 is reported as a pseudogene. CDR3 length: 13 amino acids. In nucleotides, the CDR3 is TGTGCCAGCAGCACGGGACAGGGCGGCGAGCAGTACGTC. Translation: CASSTGQGGEQYV.

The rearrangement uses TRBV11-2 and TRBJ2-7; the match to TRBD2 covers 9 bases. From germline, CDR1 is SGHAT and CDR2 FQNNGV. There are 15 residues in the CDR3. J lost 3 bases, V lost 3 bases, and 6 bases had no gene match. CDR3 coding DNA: TGTGCCAGCAGCTTCCATCTAGCGGGGCACTACGAGCAGTACTTC. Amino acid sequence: CASSFHLAGHYEQYF.

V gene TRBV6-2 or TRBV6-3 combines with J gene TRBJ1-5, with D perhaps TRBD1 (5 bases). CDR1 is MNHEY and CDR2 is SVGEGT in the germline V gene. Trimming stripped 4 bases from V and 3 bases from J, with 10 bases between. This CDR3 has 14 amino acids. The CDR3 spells CASSWIGDNQPQHF. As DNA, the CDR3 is TGTGCCAGCAGTTGGATAGGGGACAATCAGCCCCAGCATTTT.

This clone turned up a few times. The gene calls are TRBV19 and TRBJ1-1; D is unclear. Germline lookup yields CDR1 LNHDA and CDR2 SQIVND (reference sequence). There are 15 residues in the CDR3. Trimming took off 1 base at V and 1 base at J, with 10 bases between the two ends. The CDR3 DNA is TGTGCCAGTAGTATAGGGAGACTAGGGAACACTGAAGCTTTCTTT. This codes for CASSIGRLGNTEAFF.

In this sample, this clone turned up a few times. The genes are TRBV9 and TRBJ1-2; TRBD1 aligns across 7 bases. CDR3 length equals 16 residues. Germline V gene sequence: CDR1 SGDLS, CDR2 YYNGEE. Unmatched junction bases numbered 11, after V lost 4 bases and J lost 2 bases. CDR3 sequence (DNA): TGTGCCAGCAGCCCAGCCACAGGGGCAGGGAACTATGGCTACACCTTC. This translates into CASSPATGAGNYGYTF. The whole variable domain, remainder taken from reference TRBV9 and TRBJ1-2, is DSGVTQTPKHLITATGQRVTLRCSPRSGDLSVYWYQQSLDQGLQFLIQYYNGEERAKGNILERFSAQQFPDLHSELNLSSLELGDSALYFCASSPATGAGNYGYTFGSGTRLTVV.

CDR3 nucleotide sequence: TGTGCCAGCATCCCCAGCGGGGGAAAAGATACGCAGTATTTT. The encoded protein is CASIPSGGKDTQYF. The chain combines TRBV2 with TRBJ2-3; 8 nucleotides line up with TRBD2. The CDR3 is 14 residues long. J was trimmed by 5 bases and V by 7 bases; bases with no gene match: 8. The germline gives CDR1 SNHLY, CDR2 FYNNEI.